These T cell receptor beta chains were read from a single sample in a study of T cells after yellow fever vaccination. MiXCR was run by TCRdb on the 5' RACE reads, yielding one entry per CDR3 protein. Of 350,000 to 550,000 distinct CDR3 sequences listed, about 17% are singletons. The source was PBMCs, collected before the yellow fever booster vaccination. These receptors all stem from a man between 18 and 29 years old who received the YFV17D yellow fever vaccine. CDR3s include the opening cysteine and the closing phenylalanine or tryptophan. A D gene is named only where the DNA matches it firmly. The size of a clone is reported for some rows only, either as once, few or many, or as a class for expanded clones.

abundance	v_gene	j_gene	d_gene	CDR3aa	CDR3nt
NA	TRBV4-2	TRBJ2-3	TRBD2	CASSQVGLAGGDTQYF	TGTGCCAGCAGCCAAGTGGGGCTAGCGGGGGGAGATACGCAGTATTTT
few	TRBV6-2/TRBV6-3	TRBJ1-1	TRBD1	CASSEDRENTEAFF	TGTGCCAGCAGCGAAGACAGGGAGAACACTGAAGCTTTCTTT
NA	TRBV4-3	TRBJ2-2	NA	CASAREPNTGELFF	TGCGCCAGCGCACGGGAACCGAACACCGGGGAGCTGTTTTTT
few	TRBV10-3	TRBJ2-7	TRBD2	CAISVAGGYEQYF	TGTGCCATCAGTGTGGCGGGGGGCTACGAGCAGTACTTC
NA	TRBV7-2	TRBJ1-2	NA	CASSRPPFYGYTF	TGTGCCAGCAGCCGCCCGCCGTTCTATGGCTACACCTTC
few	TRBV11-2	TRBJ2-7	NA	CASISSRGAYEQYF	TGTGCCAGCATCTCAAGCCGCGGGGCCTACGAGCAGTACTTC
few	TRBV7-2	TRBJ2-2	NA	CASSWEAFTGELFF	TGTGCCAGCAGCTGGGAGGCTTTCACCGGGGAGCTGTTTTTT
few	TRBV18	TRBJ1-6	NA	CASSPEAINSPLHF	TGTGCCAGCTCACCAGAGGCCATCAATTCACCCCTCCACTTT
NA	TRBV5-6	TRBJ1-2	NA	CASSPRWVYGYTF	TGTGCCAGCAGCCCGAGGTGGGTTTATGGCTACACCTTC
NA	TRBV20-1	TRBJ1-2	NA	CSVSRVGLDYGYTF	TGCAGTGTGTCCAGGGTGGGACTTGACTATGGCTACACCTTC
few	TRBV30	TRBJ2-3	NA	CAWSAADTQYF	TGTGCCTGGAGTGCGGCAGATACGCAGTATTTT
NA	TRBV7-8	TRBJ2-4	TRBD2	CASSLALTSGGTTLAKNIQYF	TGTGCCAGCAGCTTAGCTCTGACTAGCGGGGGGACGACCCTAGCCAAAAACATTCAGTACTTC
NA	TRBV5-1	TRBJ1-4	NA	CASSWSGGEKLFF	TGCGCCAGCAGCTGGAGTGGGGGTGAAAAACTGTTTTTT
many	TRBV7-8	TRBJ2-1	NA	CASSPGFGDKNNEQFF	TGTGCCAGCAGCCCGGGGTTTGGGGACAAGAACAATGAGCAGTTCTTC
NA	TRBV5-5	TRBJ2-5	NA	CASSLGSPKDQYF	TGTGCCAGCAGTCTGGGCTCCCCAAAGGACCAGTACTTC
NA	TRBV6-4	TRBJ2-2	NA	CANSPAREQGNTGELFF	TGTGCCAACTCACCCGCCCGCGAGCAGGGGAACACCGGGGAGCTGTTTTTT
many	TRBV29-1	TRBJ2-6	NA	CSVVLSGANVLTF	TGCAGCGTTGTCCTCTCTGGGGCCAACGTCCTGACTTTC
few	TRBV7-3	TRBJ2-1	TRBD1	CASSLTGDAHNEQFF	TGTGCCAGCAGCCTTACAGGGGATGCCCACAATGAGCAGTTCTTC
NA	TRBV5-1	TRBJ1-1	NA	CASSMGFRRGRTEAFF	TGCGCCAGCAGCATGGGGTTTCGACGGGGGCGAACTGAAGCTTTCTTT
few	TRBV5-1	TRBJ2-3	TRBD1	CASSGDRATQYF	TGCGCCAGCAGCGGTGACAGGGCTACGCAGTATTTT
NA	TRBV7-9	TRBJ2-3	NA	CASSSGMGGTDTQYF	TGTGCCAGCAGCTCAGGTATGGGCGGCACAGATACGCAGTATTTT
many	TRBV29-1	TRBJ1-1	NA	CSVVPTEAFF	TGCAGCGTTGTCCCCACTGAAGCTTTCTTT
NA	TRBV5-1	TRBJ1-1	NA	CASSQYRVNTEAFF	TGCGCCAGCAGCCAGTACAGGGTGAACACTGAAGCTTTCTTT
NA	TRBV6-5	TRBJ1-5	TRBD1	CASRFIRDRGNQPQHF	TGTGCCAGCAGATTCATCAGGGACAGGGGCAATCAGCCCCAGCATTTT
NA	TRBV5-1	TRBJ1-5	NA	CASSLGGKEQPQHF	TGCGCCAGCAGCTTGGGAGGGAAGGAACAGCCCCAGCATTTT
NA	TRBV11-2	TRBJ2-5	NA	CASSLQQSKETQYF	TGTGCCAGCAGCTTACAACAGTCAAAAGAGACCCAGTACTTC
NA	TRBV25-1	TRBJ2-5	NA	CASSEYTAGPQETQYF	TGTGCCAGCAGTGAATATACAGCAGGGCCCCAAGAGACCCAGTACTTC